The rows below give T cell receptor beta chains drawn from one sample of a study of T cells after somatic rescue of genetic block. TCRdb keeps only in-frame clones here, not all; method: immunoSEQ multiplex PCR. The repertoire includes over 10,000 clones, 74% of them detected once, and around 22% sits in the top ten. Sequencing was performed on peripheral blood mononuclear cells (PBMCs). These receptors originate from a boy younger than 18. CDR3s include the opening cysteine and the closing phenylalanine or tryptophan. D genes are given only for firm matches. Clone size is stated in some rows and not others, as once, few, many or a class when expanded.

TRBV2	few	TRBD1	TRBJ2-5	CASSAGRGLETQYF
TRBV6-5	NA	NA	TRBJ1-4	CASSYEGTNEKLFF
TRBV7-3	NA	NA	TRBJ1-4	CASSYRPGF
TRBV7-3	NA	TRBD2	TRBJ2-2	CASSFQGLAGTGELFF
TRBV5-1	once	NA	TRBJ2-2	CASSLIRTPNTGELFF
TRBV9	NA	NA	TRBJ2-7	CASSPEGNLTYEQYF
TRBV6-5	NA	NA	TRBJ1-2	CASSYNRGTTYGYTF
TRBV18	NA	NA	TRBJ2-5	CASSLQGAVAETQYF
TRBV28	NA	TRBD2	TRBJ2-7	CASSPARGAGETYEQYF
TRBV2	NA	TRBD2	TRBJ2-7	CASRERGAPYEQYF
TRBV6-5	NA	NA	TRBJ2-7	CASSYSGVEQYF
TRBV12-5	NA	NA	TRBJ2-7	CASGWIMGVEDREQYF
TRBV11-1	NA	TRBD1	TRBJ2-1	CASSFDRGYYNEQFF
TRBV9	NA	TRBD1	TRBJ1-2	CASSVESGGGNYGYTF
TRBV14	large	NA	TRBJ1-2	CASSQHRRAPNYGYTF
TRBV7-2	NA	TRBD1	TRBJ1-6	CASSSRTGWTSPLHF
TRBV18	NA	NA	TRBJ1-1	CASSQPQNTEAFF
TRBV11-3	NA	NA	TRBJ2-1	CASSLKVRTEQFF
TRBV4-1	NA	TRBD2	TRBJ2-1	CASSPWTSGSSYNEQFF
TRBV7-3	NA	NA	TRBJ2-1	CASSLNGGQTYNEQFF
TRBV6-5	NA	TRBD1	TRBJ1-6	CASSYWGQGNSPLHF
TRBV7-9	medium-sized	NA	TRBJ2-5	CASSPRETQYF
TRBV6-1	NA	TRBD1	TRBJ2-7	CASSEAGTGPQQYF
TRBV30	NA	NA	TRBJ1-4	CAWEDSFNEKLFF
TRBV5-1	NA	NA	TRBJ2-1	CASSTLPNNEQFF
TRBV7-2	NA	TRBD2	TRBJ2-1	CASSPRTSRNEQFF
TRBV6-6	once	NA	TRBJ1-1	CASSYLGGGTEAFF
TRBV6-1	NA	TRBD1	TRBJ2-2	CASSKGTGSNTGELFF
TRBV5-4	NA	TRBD1	TRBJ1-1	CASSLQGVTEAFF
TRBV4-2	medium-sized	NA	TRBJ1-2	CASSQSSWLNYGYTF
TRBV11-3	once	TRBD1	TRBJ1-1	CASSGPGGKAEAFF
TRBV5-1	NA	TRBD2	TRBJ2-2	CATSRQNTGELFF
TRBV7-9	NA	NA	TRBJ2-3	CASSLDIRTADTQYF
TRBV7-3	NA	NA	TRBJ2-3	CASSRGAGLTDTQYF
TRBV19	NA	TRBD2	TRBJ2-7	CASSISRTSTYEQYF
TRBV5-5	NA	NA	TRBJ2-7	CASSLSGVSYEQYF
TRBV5-4	NA	NA	TRBJ2-5	CASSPIQGQEETQYF
TRBV25-1	NA	NA	TRBJ2-1	CASSLTHGTRAYNEQFF
TRBV5-6	NA	NA	TRBJ2-7	CASRRTGLLSYEQYF
TRBV28	NA	NA	TRBJ1-3	CASTGSPSGNTIYF
TRBV6-5	NA	TRBD2	TRBJ2-7	CASSYSAGGSEQYF
TRBV6-1	NA	NA	TRBJ1-2	CASSVQGRYYGYTF
TRBV11-2	NA	NA	TRBJ1-1	CASTLRVGGEAFF
TRBV2	NA	NA	TRBJ2-5	CASSVKTQYF
TRBV7-9	medium-sized	NA	TRBJ1-2	CASSLDAGAKGYTF
TRBV6-6	NA	TRBD1	TRBJ1-5	CASSLGQGWTQPQHF
TRBV18	NA	NA	TRBJ1-4	CASSPLGGHTFEKLFF
TRBV18	once	NA	TRBJ2-2	CASSPNRAPGELFF
TRBV2	NA	NA	TRBJ1-4	CASTGREKLFF
TRBV4-1	once	NA	TRBJ1-2	CASSRDSPNYGYTF
TRBV11-2	NA	TRBD2	TRBJ2-1	CASSRLAGEPYNEQFF